A single T cell receptor beta chain is shown here with its context. What it binds is unknown. The junction does not match germline at one end; this may be a read error. This CDR3 contains 14 residues. Germline assignment: CDR1 MDHEN and CDR2 SYDVKM. The data belong to a study of breast tumors, draining lymph nodes, adjacent tissues. The study, taken as a whole, reports: Findings are consistent with lymph node origin and intratumoral expansion of most tumor T cells. Luminal-like breast cancer showed significantly greater tumor-nontumor repertoire similarity than basal-like breast cancer did. That most tumor T cells come from lymph nodes remained unproven. Tumor repertoires ranked between lymph nodes and nontumor tissue in diversity, with V and J gene preferences.

Using its own MiXCR run on the multiplex PCR reads, TCRdb lists one record per CDR3 protein. The top ten hold around an eighth of the sample, which has some 25,000 distinct CDR3 sequences, about 24% seen once. The receptor was isolated from a female donor with breast cancer. Some clones in this sample may be carry-over from other donors' samples. This sequence joins TRBV28 and TRBJ2-7; a weak D match, TRBD1 (5 bases). The sample consisted of breast tumor tissue. The CDR3 sequence is CASNLFTRDHEQYF. CDR3 nucleotide sequence: TGTGCCAGCAATTTATTTACCAGGGATCACGAGCAGTACTTC.